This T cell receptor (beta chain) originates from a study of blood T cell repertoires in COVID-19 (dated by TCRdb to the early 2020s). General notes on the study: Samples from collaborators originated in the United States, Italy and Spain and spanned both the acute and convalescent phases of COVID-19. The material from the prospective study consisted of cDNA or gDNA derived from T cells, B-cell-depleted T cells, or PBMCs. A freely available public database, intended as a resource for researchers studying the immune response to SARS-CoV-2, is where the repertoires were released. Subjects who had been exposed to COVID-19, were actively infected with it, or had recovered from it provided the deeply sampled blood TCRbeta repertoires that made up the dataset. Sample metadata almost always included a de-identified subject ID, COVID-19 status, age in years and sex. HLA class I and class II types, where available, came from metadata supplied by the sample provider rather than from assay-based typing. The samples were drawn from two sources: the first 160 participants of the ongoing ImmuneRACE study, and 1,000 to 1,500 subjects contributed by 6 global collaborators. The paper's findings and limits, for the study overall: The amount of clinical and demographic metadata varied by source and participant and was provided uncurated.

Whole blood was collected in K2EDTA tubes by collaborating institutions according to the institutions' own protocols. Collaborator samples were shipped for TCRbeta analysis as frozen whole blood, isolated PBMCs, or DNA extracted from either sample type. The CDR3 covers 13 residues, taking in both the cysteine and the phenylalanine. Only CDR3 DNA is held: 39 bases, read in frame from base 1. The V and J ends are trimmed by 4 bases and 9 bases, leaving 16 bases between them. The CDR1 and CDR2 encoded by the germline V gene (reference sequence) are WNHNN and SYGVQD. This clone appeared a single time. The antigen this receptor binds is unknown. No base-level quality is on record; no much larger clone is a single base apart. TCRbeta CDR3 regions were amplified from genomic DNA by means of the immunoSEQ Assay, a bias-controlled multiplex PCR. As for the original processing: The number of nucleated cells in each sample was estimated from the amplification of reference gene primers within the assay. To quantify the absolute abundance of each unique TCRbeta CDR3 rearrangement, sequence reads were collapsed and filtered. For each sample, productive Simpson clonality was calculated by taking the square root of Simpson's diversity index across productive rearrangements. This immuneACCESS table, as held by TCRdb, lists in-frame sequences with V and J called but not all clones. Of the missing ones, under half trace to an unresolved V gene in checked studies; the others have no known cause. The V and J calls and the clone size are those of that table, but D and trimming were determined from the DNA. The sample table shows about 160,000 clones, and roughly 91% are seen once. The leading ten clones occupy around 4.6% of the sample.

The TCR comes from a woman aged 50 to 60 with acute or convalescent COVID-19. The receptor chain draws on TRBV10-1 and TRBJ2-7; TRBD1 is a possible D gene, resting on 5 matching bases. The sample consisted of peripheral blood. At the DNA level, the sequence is TGCGCCAGCAGTGGGACCCCCCAGGGTGGGCAGTACTTC. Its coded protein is CASSGTPQGGQYF.